Each of the 21 T cell receptor beta chains below was sequenced from the same sample in a study of blood T cell repertoires in COVID-19. Sequenced by immunoSEQ multiplex PCR; TCRdb stores in-frame clones only, minus some. The sample holds about 240,000 clones, about four fifths seen once. The sequenced sample consisted of peripheral blood. The receptors stem from a woman of 80 years or more with COVID-19, enrolled during active disease.

The sample holds a few counts of this clone. The chain links TRBV28 to TRBJ1-1; D not certain. The germline gives CDR1 MDHEN, CDR2 SYDVKM. Trimming pared 6 bases from V and 8 bases from J, leaving 13 bases between. The CDR3 runs to 12 residues. The CDR3 DNA follows: TGTGCCAGCAGATTAACCTCGCGGGAAGCTTTCTTT. It yields the protein CASRLTSREAFF. Based on the CDR3 plus reference TRBV28 and TRBJ1-1, the full variable domain is DVKVTQSSRYLVKRTGEKVFLECVQDMDHENMFWYRQDPGLGLRLIYFSYDVKMKEKGDIPEGYSVSREKKERFSLILESASTNQTSMYLCASRLTSREAFFGQGTRLTVV.

The rearrangement joins TRBV28 to TRBJ2-3; the match to TRBD2 covers 14 bases. Trimming removed 4 bases from V and 5 bases from J; junction bases left unmatched: 8. Germline lookup yields CDR1 MDHEN and CDR2 SYDVKM. This CDR3 has 17 residues. CDR3 bases: TGTGCCAGCAGTTCGGGCGGACTAGCGGGAGGAGAAGATACGCAGTATTTT. It encodes CASSSGGLAGGEDTQYF.

The V and J genes are TRBV5-1 and TRBJ2-7; tentatively, D is TRBD2 (5 bases). This CDR3 is 14 amino acids long. Germline V CDR1 and CDR2: SGHRS, YFSETQ. V shed 5 bases and J shed 4 bases, with 16 bases lying between them. CDR3 sequence reads: CASRLDYLGYEQYF. The CDR3 bases are TGCGCCAGCAGACTCGACTACCTCGGGTACGAGCAGTACTTC.

The V and J genes are TRBV6-5 and TRBJ2-7; D is perhaps TRBD1 (8 bases). The CDR3 length is 16 residues. Germline loops: CDR1 MNHEY, CDR2 SVGAGI. V was clipped by 2 bases and J by 9 bases, with 23 bases between them. The CDR3 region is CASSYPSQTGEGRQYF. The CDR3 nucleotides are TGTGCCAGCAGTTACCCGAGCCAGACAGGGGAGGGCCGGCAGTACTTC.

The CDR3 is CASSTLAGGRNTQYF. The DNA for the CDR3 is TGTGCCAGCAGTACCTTAGCGGGGGGGCGGAATACGCAGTATTTT. The gene calls are TRBV6-5 and TRBJ2-3; 11 bases map to TRBD2. Germline trimming cut 5 bases from V and 7 bases from J; bases unmatched to any gene: 8. The CDR3 is 15 residues long. In germline, CDR1 is MNHEY, CDR2 SVGAGI.

The rearrangement joins TRBV11-3 to TRBJ2-1; 11 nucleotides agree with TRBD2. The CDR3 consists of 13 residues. Germline V gene lookup returns CDR1 SGHNT and CDR2 YENEEA. V lost 10 bases, J lost 10 bases, and 9 bases stayed unmatched. The CDR3 sequence: CANILAGVREQFF. The DNA for the CDR3 is TGTGCCAACATACTAGCGGGAGTCCGAGAGCAGTTCTTC.

Here the CDR3 reads CASTPRDRGNTF. The CDR3, as DNA: TGTGCCAGCACCCCCCGGGACAGGGGCAACACCTTC. This chain uses TRBV6-6 with TRBJ1-2; 10 positions agree with TRBD1. This CDR3 is 12 amino acids long. The junction had 8 bases not matched to a gene; V was cut back by 7 bases and J by 12 bases. Germline CDR1 reads MNHNY; CDR2 reads SVGAGI (reference sequence).

The chain links TRBV7-9 to TRBJ2-1; D perhaps matches TRBD1 (6 bases). Trimming shortened V by 6 bases and J by 6 bases, and 9 bases separated the two germline ends. Germline CDR1 reads SEHNR; CDR2 reads FQNEAQ (reference sequence). CDR3 length: 12 residues. CDR3 coding DNA: TGTGCCAGCAGTAGACAGGTCAATGAGCAGTTCTTC. It specifies CASSRQVNEQFF.

This chain uses TRBV20-1 with TRBJ2-7, with a possible D match to TRBD2 (6 bases). Germline V CDR1 and CDR2: DFQATT, SNEGSKA (reference sequence). The CDR3 totals 12 residues. V lost 3 bases and J lost 6, with 12 bases in between. This chain's CDR3 is CSASPQGLEQYF. CDR3 DNA sequence: TGCAGTGCTAGTCCCCAGGGACTCGAGCAGTACTTC.

This chain connects TRBV27 to TRBJ2-1; 8 bases agree with TRBD2. Trimming took 7 bases from V and 5 from J; bases not matched to a gene: 10. CDR1 MNHEY and CDR2 SMNVEV come from the germline V gene (reference sequence). The CDR3 covers 15 residues. The CDR3: CASKGQSGGHNEQFF. The CDR3 coding sequence is TGTGCCAGCAAGGGCCAGAGCGGGGGCCACAATGAGCAGTTCTTC.

This rearrangement joins TRBV7-2 to TRBJ1-2; 12 bases are a match to TRBD1. The CDR3 runs to 15 residues. J gave up 6 bases and V 1 base, and 3 bases lay outside the gene matches. Germline V gene lookup returns CDR1 SGHTA and CDR2 FQGNSA. In DNA form, the CDR3 reads TGTGCCAGCAGCTTAGTCGGGACAGGGGGCCATGGCTACACCTTC. Residues: CASSLVGTGGHGYTF.

This CDR3 is CASSAYRGWSETQYF. The CDR3, as DNA: TGTGCCAGCAGTGCGTACAGGGGTTGGTCAGAGACCCAGTACTTC. This chain uses TRBV27 with TRBJ2-5, with TRBD1 matching over 7 bases. Germline-derived CDR1 and CDR2 are MNHEY and SMNVEV (reference sequence). The CDR3 extends over 15 amino acids. Germline trimming cut 5 bases from V and 4 bases from J; bases unmatched to any gene: 10.

The rearrangement links TRBV30 to TRBJ1-5; 9 bases are a match to TRBD1. The germline CDR1 and CDR2 sequences are GTSNPN and SVGIG (reference sequence). V dropped 3 bases and J dropped 0; count of bases not matched to a gene: 9. This CDR3 is 17 amino acids long. The CDR3 DNA sequence: TGTGCCTGGAGCGCCGGGACAGGGCGGTATAGCAATCAGCCCCAGCATTTT. Its protein product is CAWSAGTGRYSNQPQHF.

This clone was recorded once. The chain carries TRBV5-1 and TRBJ2-7; no clear D. Looked up from germline, CDR1 is SGHRS and CDR2 is YFSETQ. CDR3 length equals 14 residues. Trimming cost V 2 bases and J 0 bases, with 9 bases left between them. The CDR3 sequence: CASSFAESSYEQYF. As DNA, the CDR3 is TGCGCCAGCAGCTTTGCAGAAAGCTCCTACGAGCAGTACTTC.

The chain recombines TRBV9 with TRBJ1-6; D gene unclear. Germline V CDR1 and CDR2: SGDLS, YYNGEE. With 2 bases removed from V and 6 bases from J, the gap between germline ends came to 6 bases. CDR3 size: 13 residues. The CDR3 DNA follows: TGTGCCAGCAGCGTGACACCTAATTCACCCCTCCACTTT. It codes for CASSVTPNSPLHF.

This chain connects TRBV30 to TRBJ1-1; D uncertain. The CDR3 runs to 13 residues. Germline V gene data show CDR1 as GTSNPN and CDR2 as SVGIG (reference sequence). V shed 4 bases and J shed 1 base, with 10 bases lying between them. CDR3 nucleotide sequence: TGTGCCTGGACCCCGGGAGGGAACACTGAAGCTTTCTTT. Encoded protein: CAWTPGGNTEAFF.

V gene TRBV15 combines with J gene TRBJ2-6; possible D gene TRBD2, 6 bases. Germline values: CDR1 LNHNV, CDR2 YYDKDF (reference sequence). CDR3 length equals 16 residues. The V and J ends lost 0 bases and 1 base respectively, with 7 bases between them. CDR3: CATSRDAGSGANVLTF. The CDR3 DNA reads as TGTGCCACCAGCAGAGATGCGGGGTCTGGGGCCAACGTCCTGACTTTC.

V usage is TRBV2 and J usage is TRBJ1-2; 8 nucleotides line up with TRBD1. Per germline, CDR1 SNHLY and CDR2 FYNNEI. V lost 1 base and J lost 5; bases outside the gene matches: 6. CDR3 length: 15 residues. The CDR3, as DNA: TGTGCCAGCAGTGAAGGGACAGGGAGCGGATATGGCTACACCTTC. This gives the protein CASSEGTGSGYGYTF.

The chain couples TRBV7-9 to TRBJ1-1, with D perhaps TRBD1 (5 bases). CDR1 and CDR2 (germline): SEHNR, FQNEAQ (reference sequence). V was trimmed by 3 bases and J by 3 bases, leaving 11 bases between them. The CDR3 is 14 amino acids. The CDR3 DNA is TGTGCCAGCAGCTTCCCCCCGGGGGACACTGAAGCTTTCTTT. It is translated as CASSFPPGDTEAFF.

This chain joins TRBV4-1 and TRBJ1-2; maybe TRBD1 (5 bases). The CDR3 is 14 residues long. Germline V gene data show CDR1 as MGHRA and CDR2 as YSYEKL. The V end lost 2 bases, the J end lost 4 bases, and 11 bases lay between the germline ends. The CDR3 protein is CASSQQGRSYGYTF. CDR3 sequence (DNA): TGCGCCAGCAGCCAACAGGGAAGAAGCTATGGCTACACCTTC.

About this clone: Other nucleotide sequences in the sample specify the same CDR3. The J gene is TRBJ2-1, the V gene TRBV6-5; 7 nucleotides agree with TRBD1. CDR1 is MNHEY and CDR2 is SVGAGI in the germline V gene. The ends lost 8 bases at V and 3 bases at J; junction bases unmatched: 4. The CDR3 is made up of 13 amino acids. Here the CDR3 reads CASGRDSYNEQFF. The CDR3 DNA reads TGTGCCAGCGGTCGGGACAGCTACAATGAGCAGTTCTTC.